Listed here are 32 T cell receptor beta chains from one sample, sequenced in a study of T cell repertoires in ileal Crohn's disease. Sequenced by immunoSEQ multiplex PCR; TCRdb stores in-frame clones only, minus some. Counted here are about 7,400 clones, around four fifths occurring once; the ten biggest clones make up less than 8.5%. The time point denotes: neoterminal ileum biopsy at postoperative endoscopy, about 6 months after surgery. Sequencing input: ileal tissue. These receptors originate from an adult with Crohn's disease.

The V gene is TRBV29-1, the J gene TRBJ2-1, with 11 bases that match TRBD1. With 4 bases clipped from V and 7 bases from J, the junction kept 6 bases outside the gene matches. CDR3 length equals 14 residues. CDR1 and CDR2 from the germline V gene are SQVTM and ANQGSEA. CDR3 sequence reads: CSVGGQGARNEQFF. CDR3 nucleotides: TGCAGCGTTGGCGGACAGGGGGCTCGGAATGAGCAGTTCTTC.

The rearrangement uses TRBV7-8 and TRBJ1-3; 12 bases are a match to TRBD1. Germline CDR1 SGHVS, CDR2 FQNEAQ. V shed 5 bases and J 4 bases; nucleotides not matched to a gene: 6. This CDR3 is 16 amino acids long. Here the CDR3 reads CASSQGTGGGGNTIYF. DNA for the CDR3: TGTGCCAGCAGCCAAGGGACAGGGGGCGGCGGAAACACCATATATTTT.

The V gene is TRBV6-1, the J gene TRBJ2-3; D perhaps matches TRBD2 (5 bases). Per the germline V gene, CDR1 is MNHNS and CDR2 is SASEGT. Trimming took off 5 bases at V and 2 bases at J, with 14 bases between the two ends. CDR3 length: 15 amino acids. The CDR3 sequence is CASSSLLGTTDTQYF. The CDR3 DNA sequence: TGTGCCAGCAGTTCCCTACTAGGAACCACAGATACGCAGTATTTT.

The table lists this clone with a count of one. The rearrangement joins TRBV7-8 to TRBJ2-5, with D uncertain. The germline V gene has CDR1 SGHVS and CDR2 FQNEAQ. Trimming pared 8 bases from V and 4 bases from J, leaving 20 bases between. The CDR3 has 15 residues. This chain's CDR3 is CASQPRVDPTETQYF. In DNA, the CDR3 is TGTGCCAGCCAACCCCGGGTAGACCCTACAGAGACCCAGTACTTC.

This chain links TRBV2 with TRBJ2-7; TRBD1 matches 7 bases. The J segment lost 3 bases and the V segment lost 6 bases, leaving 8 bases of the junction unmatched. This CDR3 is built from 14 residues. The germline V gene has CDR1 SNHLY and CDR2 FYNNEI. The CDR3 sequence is CASSAGYRGYEQYF. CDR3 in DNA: TGTGCCAGCAGCGCCGGCTACAGGGGCTACGAGCAGTACTTC.

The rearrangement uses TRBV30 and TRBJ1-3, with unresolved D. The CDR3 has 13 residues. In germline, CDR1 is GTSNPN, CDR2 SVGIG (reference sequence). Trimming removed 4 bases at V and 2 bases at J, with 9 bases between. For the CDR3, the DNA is TGTGCCTGGAACCAGGTTACTGGAAACACCATATATTTT. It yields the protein CAWNQVTGNTIYF.

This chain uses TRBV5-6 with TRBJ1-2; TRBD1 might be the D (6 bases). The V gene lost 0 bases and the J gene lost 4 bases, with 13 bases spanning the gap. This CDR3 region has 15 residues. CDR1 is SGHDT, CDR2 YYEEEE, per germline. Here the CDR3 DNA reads TGTGCCAGCAGCTTGGTGGGCAGGGGACCCTATGGCTACACCTTC. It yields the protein CASSLVGRGPYGYTF.

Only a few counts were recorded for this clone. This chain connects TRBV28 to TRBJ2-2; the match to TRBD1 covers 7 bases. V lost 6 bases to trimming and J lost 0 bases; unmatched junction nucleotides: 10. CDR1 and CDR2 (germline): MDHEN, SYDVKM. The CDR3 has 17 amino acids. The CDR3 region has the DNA TGTGCCAGCAGCCACTCACGAACAGGGGCGAACACCGGGGAGCTGTTTTTT. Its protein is CASSHSRTGANTGELFF.

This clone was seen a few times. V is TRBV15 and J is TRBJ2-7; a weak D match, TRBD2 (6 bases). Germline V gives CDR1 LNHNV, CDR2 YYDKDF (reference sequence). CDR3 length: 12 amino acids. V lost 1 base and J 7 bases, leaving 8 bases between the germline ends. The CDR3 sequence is CATSRGGDEQYF. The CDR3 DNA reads TGTGCCACCAGCAGAGGCGGGGATGAGCAGTACTTC. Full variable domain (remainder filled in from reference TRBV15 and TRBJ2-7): DAMVIQNPRYQVTQFGKPVTLSCSQTLNHNVMYWYQQKSSQAPKLLFHYYDKDFNNEADTPDNFQSRRPNTSFCFLDIRSPGLGDTAMYLCATSRGGDEQYFGPGTRLTVT.

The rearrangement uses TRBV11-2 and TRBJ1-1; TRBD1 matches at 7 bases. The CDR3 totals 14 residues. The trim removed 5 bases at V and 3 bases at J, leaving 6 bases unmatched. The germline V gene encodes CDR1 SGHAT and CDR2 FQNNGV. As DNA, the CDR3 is TGTGCCAGCAGCCCACAGGGGTTGTACACTGAAGCTTTCTTT. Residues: CASSPQGLYTEAFF.

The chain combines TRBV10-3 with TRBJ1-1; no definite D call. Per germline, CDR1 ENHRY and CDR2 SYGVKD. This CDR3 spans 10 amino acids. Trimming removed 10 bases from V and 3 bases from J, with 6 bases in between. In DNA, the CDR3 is TGTGCCACCAGCGACACTGAAGCTTTCTTT. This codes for CATSDTEAFF.

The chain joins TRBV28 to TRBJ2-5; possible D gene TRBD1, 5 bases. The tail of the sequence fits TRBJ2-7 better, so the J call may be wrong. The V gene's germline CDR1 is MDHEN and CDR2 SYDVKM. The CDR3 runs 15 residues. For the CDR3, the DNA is TGTGCCAGCAGATTACTACAGGCATTTCCCTACGAGCAGTACTTC. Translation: CASRLLQAFPYEQYF.

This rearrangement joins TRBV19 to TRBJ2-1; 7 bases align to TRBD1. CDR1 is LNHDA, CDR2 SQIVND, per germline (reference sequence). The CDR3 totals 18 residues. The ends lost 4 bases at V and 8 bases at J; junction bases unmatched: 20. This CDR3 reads CASSTLPTGNSLEDEQFF. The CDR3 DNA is TGTGCCAGTAGTACCCTCCCGACAGGGAACTCGCTGGAGGATGAGCAGTTCTTC. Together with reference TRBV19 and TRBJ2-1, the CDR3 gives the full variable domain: DGGITQSPKYLFRKEGQNVTLSCEQNLNHDAMYWYRQDPGQGLRLIYYSQIVNDFQKGDIAEGYSVSREKKESFPLTVTSAQKNPTAFYLCASSTLPTGNSLEDEQFFGPGTRLTVL.

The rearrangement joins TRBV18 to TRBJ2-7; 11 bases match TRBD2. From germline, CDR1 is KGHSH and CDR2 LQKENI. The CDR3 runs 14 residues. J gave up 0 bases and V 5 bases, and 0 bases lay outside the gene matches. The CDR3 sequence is CASSTSGGSYEQYF. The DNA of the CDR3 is TGTGCCAGCTCAACTAGCGGGGGCTCCTACGAGCAGTACTTC.

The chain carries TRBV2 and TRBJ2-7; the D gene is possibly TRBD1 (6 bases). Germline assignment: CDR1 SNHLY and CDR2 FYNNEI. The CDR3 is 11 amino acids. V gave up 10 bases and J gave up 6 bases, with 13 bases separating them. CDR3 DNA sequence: TGTGCCACCGGACAGCTCAGCGAGCAGTACTTC. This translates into CATGQLSEQYF. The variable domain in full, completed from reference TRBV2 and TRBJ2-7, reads EPEVTQTPSHQVTQMGQEVILRCVPISNHLYFYWYRQILGQKVEFLVSFYNNEISEKSEIFDDQFSVERPDGSNFTLKIRSTKLEDSAMYFCATGQLSEQYFGPGTRLTVT.

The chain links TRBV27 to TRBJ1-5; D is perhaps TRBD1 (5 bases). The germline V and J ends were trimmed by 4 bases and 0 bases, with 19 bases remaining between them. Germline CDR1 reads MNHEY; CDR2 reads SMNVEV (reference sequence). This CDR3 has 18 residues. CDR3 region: CASSWVAPTEYSNQPQHF. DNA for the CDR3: TGTGCCAGCAGTTGGGTCGCTCCGACAGAATATAGCAATCAGCCCCAGCATTTT.

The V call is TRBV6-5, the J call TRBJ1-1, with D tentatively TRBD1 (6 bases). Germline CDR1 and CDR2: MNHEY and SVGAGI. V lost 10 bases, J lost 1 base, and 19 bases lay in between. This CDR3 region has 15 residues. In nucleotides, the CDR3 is TGTGCCACCCAGATAAATCAGGGGACGAACACTGAAGCTTTCTTT. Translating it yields CATQINQGTNTEAFF.

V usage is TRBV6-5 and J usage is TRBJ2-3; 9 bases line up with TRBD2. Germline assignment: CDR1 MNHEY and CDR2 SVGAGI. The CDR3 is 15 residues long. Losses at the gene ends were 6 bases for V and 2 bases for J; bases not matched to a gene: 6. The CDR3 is CASRSSGAHTDTQYF. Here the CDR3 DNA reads TGTGCCAGCAGGTCTAGCGGGGCCCACACAGATACGCAGTATTTT.

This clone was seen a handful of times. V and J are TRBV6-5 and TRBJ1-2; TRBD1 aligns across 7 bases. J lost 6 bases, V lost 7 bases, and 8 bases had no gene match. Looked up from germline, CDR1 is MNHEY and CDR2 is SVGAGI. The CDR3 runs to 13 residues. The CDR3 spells CASTMGQIDGYTF. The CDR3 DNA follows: TGTGCCAGCACAATGGGACAGATCGATGGCTACACCTTC.

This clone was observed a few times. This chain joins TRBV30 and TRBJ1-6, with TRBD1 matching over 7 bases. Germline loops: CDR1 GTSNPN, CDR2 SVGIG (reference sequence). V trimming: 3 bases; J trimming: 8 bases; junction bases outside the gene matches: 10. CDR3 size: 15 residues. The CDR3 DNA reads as TGTGCCTGGAGCCCCCCAGACAGGGATTATTCACCCCTCCACTTT. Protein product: CAWSPPDRDYSPLHF.

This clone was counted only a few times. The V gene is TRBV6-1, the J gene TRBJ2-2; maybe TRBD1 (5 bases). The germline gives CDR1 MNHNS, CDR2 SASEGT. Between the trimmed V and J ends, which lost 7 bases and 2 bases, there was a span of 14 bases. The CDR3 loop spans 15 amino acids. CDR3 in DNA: TGTGCCAGCAACATCGGACACGGAAACACCGGGGAGCTGTTTTTT. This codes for CASNIGHGNTGELFF.

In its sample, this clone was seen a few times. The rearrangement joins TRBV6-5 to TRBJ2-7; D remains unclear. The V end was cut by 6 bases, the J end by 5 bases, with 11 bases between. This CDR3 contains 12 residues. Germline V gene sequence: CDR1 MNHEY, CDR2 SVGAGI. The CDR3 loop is CASSSRRDEQYF. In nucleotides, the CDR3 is TGTGCCAGCAGCTCCCGCCGGGACGAGCAGTACTTC.

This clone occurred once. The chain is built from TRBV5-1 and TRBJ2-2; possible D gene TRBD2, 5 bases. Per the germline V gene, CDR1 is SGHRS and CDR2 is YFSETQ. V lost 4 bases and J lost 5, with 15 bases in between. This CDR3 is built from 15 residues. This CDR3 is CASSPQDSSTGELFF. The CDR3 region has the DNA TGCGCCAGCAGCCCCCAGGACTCCTCTACCGGGGAGCTGTTTTTT.

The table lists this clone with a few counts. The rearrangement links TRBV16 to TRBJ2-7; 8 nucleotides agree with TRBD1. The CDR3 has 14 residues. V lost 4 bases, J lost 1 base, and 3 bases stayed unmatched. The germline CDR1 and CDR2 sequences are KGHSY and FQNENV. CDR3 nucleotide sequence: TGTGCCAGCAGCCTGTGGACAGGGTCCTACGAGCAGTACTTC. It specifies CASSLWTGSYEQYF.

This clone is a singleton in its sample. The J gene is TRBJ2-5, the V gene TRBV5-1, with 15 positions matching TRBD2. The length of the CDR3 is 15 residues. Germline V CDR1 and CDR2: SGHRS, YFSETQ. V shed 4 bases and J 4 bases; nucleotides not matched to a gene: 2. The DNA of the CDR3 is TGCGCCAGCAGCCGGGGACTAGCGGGGGGAGAGACCCAGTACTTC. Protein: CASSRGLAGGETQYF.

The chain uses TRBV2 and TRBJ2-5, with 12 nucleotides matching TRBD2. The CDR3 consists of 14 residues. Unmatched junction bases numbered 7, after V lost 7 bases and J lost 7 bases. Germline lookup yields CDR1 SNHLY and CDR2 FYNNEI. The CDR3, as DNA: TGTGCCAGCAATAAACTAGCGGGGGGTGGGACCCAGTACTTC. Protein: CASNKLAGGGTQYF.

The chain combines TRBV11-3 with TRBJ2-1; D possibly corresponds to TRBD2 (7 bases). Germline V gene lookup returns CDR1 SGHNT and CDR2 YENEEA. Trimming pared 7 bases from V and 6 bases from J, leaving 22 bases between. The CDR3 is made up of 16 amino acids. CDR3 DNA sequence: TGTGCCAGCACCGATTTGGGGGGGGCTAGTTCCAATGAGCAGTTCTTC. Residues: CASTDLGGASSNEQFF.

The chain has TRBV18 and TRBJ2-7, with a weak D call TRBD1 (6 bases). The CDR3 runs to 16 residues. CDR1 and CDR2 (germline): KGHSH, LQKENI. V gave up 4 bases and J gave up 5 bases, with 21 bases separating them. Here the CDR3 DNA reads TGTGCCAGCTCACGTCCGTTGACAGGCATGGGGCACGAGCAGTACTTC. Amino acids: CASSRPLTGMGHEQYF.

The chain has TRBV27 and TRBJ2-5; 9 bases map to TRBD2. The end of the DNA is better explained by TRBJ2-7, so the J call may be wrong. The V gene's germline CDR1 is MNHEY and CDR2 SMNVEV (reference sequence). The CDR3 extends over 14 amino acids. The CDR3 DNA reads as TGTGCCAGCAGAAGCGGGGGGATTTCCTACGAGCAGTACTTC. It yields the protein CASRSGGISYEQYF.

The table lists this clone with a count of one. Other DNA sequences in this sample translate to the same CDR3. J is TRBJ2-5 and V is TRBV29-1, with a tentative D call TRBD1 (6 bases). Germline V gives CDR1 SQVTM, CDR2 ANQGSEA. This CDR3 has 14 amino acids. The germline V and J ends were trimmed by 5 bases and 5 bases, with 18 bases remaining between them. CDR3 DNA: TGCAGCGTTCAAAGGGGGTCTGCTAAGGAGACCCAGTACTTC. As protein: CSVQRGSAKETQYF.

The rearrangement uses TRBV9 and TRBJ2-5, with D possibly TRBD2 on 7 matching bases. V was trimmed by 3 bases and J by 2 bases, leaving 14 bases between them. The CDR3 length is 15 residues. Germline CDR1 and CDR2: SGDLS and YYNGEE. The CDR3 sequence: CASSGDGGRQETQYF. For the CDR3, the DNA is TGTGCCAGCAGCGGGGACGGGGGGCGGCAAGAGACCCAGTACTTC.

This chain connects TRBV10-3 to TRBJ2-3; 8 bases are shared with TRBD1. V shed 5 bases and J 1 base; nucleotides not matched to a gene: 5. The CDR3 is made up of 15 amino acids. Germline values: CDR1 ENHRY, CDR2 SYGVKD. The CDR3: CAISNPGQGTDTQYF. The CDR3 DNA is TGTGCCATCAGTAACCCGGGACAGGGCACAGATACGCAGTATTTT.